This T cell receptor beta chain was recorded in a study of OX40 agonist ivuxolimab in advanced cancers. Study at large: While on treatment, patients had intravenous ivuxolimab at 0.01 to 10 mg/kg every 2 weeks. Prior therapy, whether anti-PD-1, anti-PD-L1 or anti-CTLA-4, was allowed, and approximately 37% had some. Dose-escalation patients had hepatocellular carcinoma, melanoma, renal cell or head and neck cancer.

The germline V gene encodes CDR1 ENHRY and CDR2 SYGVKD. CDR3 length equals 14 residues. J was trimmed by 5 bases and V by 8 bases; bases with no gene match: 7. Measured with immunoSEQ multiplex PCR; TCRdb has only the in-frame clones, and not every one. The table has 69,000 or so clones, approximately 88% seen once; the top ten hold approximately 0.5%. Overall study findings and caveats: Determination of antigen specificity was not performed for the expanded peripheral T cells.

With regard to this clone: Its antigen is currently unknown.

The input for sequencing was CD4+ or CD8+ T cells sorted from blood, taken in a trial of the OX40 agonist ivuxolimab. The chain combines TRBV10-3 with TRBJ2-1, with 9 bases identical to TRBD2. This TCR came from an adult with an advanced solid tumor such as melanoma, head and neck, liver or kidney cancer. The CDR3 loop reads CAIGERGADNEQFF. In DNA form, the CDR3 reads TGTGCCATCGGGGAGCGGGGGGCCGACAATGAGCAGTTCTTC.